This TCR beta chain was identified in a study of post-analysis software for immune sequencing data. Study at large: There were relapsing-remitting, secondary progressive and progressive-relapsing multiple sclerosis among the disease courses included. Study results and limitations: Comparison with controls showed significantly lower normalized Chao1 diversity in multiple sclerosis patients. TRBV5-6, TRBV5-1 and TRBV20-1 were among roughly 5 TRBV segments more frequent in patients than controls. F measure showed strong co-clustering of same-batch samples.

There are a few counts of this clonotype. Its antigen is not identified. Germline V gene sequence: CDR1 SGHTA, CDR2 FQGNSA. Deletions cut 6 bases from V and 9 bases from J, with 11 bases between. The CDR3 runs 12 residues. TCR beta cDNA libraries had unique molecular identifiers. Starting from about 0.98 to 11 million T cells, the study yielded about 500,000 cDNA molecules. TCRdb reanalysed the PCR reads using MiXCR and keeps one entry per CDR3 protein. The sample lists about 770,000 distinct CDR3 sequences, more than 45% seen once, with roughly 5.2% in the top ten. V gene TRBV7-2 combines with J gene TRBJ2-2, with D hard to call. The clonotype originates from a girl aged 10-17 years with multiple sclerosis. The specimen sequenced was blood. The CDR3 nucleotides are TGTGCCAGCAGTAAGAGCAGCAGGGAGCTGTTTTTT. Translation: CASSKSSRELFF.